The sequence of this T cell receptor beta chain was determined in a study of cytomegalovirus exposure and HLA in healthy donors. The germline gives CDR1 MDHEN, CDR2 SYDVKM. The CDR3 spans 19 residues. V gave up 6 bases and J gave up 6 bases; unmatched junction bases: 19. Libraries were prepared by immunoSEQ multiplex PCR; TCRdb keeps only in-frame clonotypes and omits some of them. Among about 200,000 clones, roughly 88% were seen once, and the ten largest hold around 3%. This clone has a single count. The source material was PBMCs. The J gene is TRBJ2-2, the V gene TRBV28; 10 bases are shared with TRBD1. This TCR was recovered from a woman younger than 30 in good health and CMV-seronegative. The CDR3 loop is CASRLLTTTGGAWAGELFF. CDR3 in DNA: TGTGCCAGCAGGTTACTGACTACGACAGGGGGCGCGTGGGCCGGGGAGCTGTTTTTT.